These 27 T cell receptor beta chains were sequenced from one sample in a study of T cell changes during pregnancy in multiple sclerosis. The protocol was immunoSEQ multiplex PCR, while the TCRdb copy is restricted to in-frame clones and leaves out a portion. The table has 85,000 to 130,000 clones, around 90% seen once; the top ten hold roughly 1.7%. The sequences come from peripheral blood, collected after pregnancy. The receptors come from a female donor with multiple sclerosis, enrolled in a pregnancy study.

This clone was picked up a small number of times. The rearrangement uses TRBV10-3 and TRBJ1-1; no definite D call. The germline V and J ends were trimmed by 10 bases and 1 base, with 7 bases remaining between them. CDR1 is ENHRY and CDR2 is SYGVKD in the germline V gene. This CDR3 is built from 11 residues. Here the CDR3 DNA reads TGTGCCACCTCGGGGAACACTGAAGCTTTCTTT. Its translation is CATSGNTEAFF.

The V call is TRBV10-3, the J call TRBJ2-5, with 8 bases lining up with TRBD1. The CDR3 covers 14 residues. Germline-derived CDR1 and CDR2 are ENHRY and SYGVKD. Losses at the gene ends were 5 bases for V and 3 bases for J; bases not matched to a gene: 5. CDR3 sequence: CAISRQGMEETQYF. Here the CDR3 DNA reads TGTGCCATCAGTCGACAGGGGATGGAAGAGACCCAGTACTTC.

This chain connects TRBV6-5 to TRBJ2-5, with D maybe TRBD2 (6 bases). CDR1 and CDR2 (germline): MNHEY, SVGAGI. This CDR3 has 12 residues. V lost 9 bases and J lost 2, with 10 bases in between. The CDR3 sequence is CASAGSQETQYF. The CDR3 DNA reads TGTGCCAGTGCGGGGAGTCAAGAGACCCAGTACTTC.

The J gene is TRBJ1-2, the V gene TRBV5-1, with 8 bases that match TRBD1. Per germline, CDR1 SGHRS and CDR2 YFSETQ. Trimming took 4 bases from V and 7 from J; bases not matched to a gene: 9. The CDR3 length is 14 residues. The CDR3 loop reads CASSLTTGGTGYTF. The CDR3 nucleotides read TGCGCCAGCAGCCTTACAACAGGGGGTACTGGCTACACCTTC.

The chain employs TRBV19 and TRBJ1-5, with TRBD1 matching 7 bases. This CDR3 comprises 16 residues. Germline V gene sequence: CDR1 LNHDA, CDR2 SQIVND (reference sequence). V shed 5 bases and J 4 bases; nucleotides not matched to a gene: 11. The CDR3 DNA is TGTGCCAGTAGTTGGACAGGAGAGGTTGGGAATCAGCCCCAGCATTTT. Residues: CASSWTGEVGNQPQHF.

The chain joins TRBV4-1 to TRBJ1-5; D is ambiguous. The germline gives CDR1 MGHRA, CDR2 YSYEKL. The V and J ends lost 1 base and 2 bases respectively, with 15 bases between them. CDR3 length: 17 residues. The CDR3 nucleotides read TGCGCCAGCAGCCAAGTGGAAGGGAGTTGGGGCAATCAGCCCCAGCATTTT. Protein product: CASSQVEGSWGNQPQHF.

This clone appeared once. The rearrangement joins TRBV4-1 to TRBJ2-1, with 12 positions matching TRBD2. Germline-derived CDR1 and CDR2 are MGHRA and YSYEKL. The CDR3 covers 15 residues. V dropped 0 bases and J dropped 10; count of bases not matched to a gene: 4. The CDR3 reads CASSQERLAGGEQFF. The CDR3, as DNA: TGCGCCAGCAGCCAAGAAAGGCTAGCGGGAGGGGAGCAGTTCTTC.

This chain links TRBV7-6 with TRBJ1-1; D may be TRBD1 (6 bases). Germline V gene data show CDR1 as SGHVS and CDR2 as FNYEAQ. Trimming took off 6 bases at V and 1 base at J, with 9 bases between the two ends. CDR3 length equals 13 residues. This CDR3 is CASRRTENTEAFF. The CDR3 nucleotides read TGTGCCAGCAGGAGGACAGAGAACACTGAAGCTTTCTTT.

This sequence joins TRBV6-6 and TRBJ1-2; TRBD1 might be the D (6 bases). The V gene lost 6 bases and the J gene lost 14 bases, with 16 bases spanning the gap. The CDR3 has 11 residues. CDR1 is MNHNY and CDR2 is SVGAGI in the germline V gene (reference sequence). The DNA for the CDR3 is TGTGCCAGCAGGGGCGCAGGGGAATCGACCTTC. Translation gives CASRGAGESTF.

CDR3 DNA: TGTGCCAGCAGTTTAGGGACTACCGCCAATGAGCAGTTCTTC. This translates into CASSLGTTANEQFF. V gene TRBV27 combines with J gene TRBJ2-1; 7 positions match TRBD2. Germline lookup yields CDR1 MNHEY and CDR2 SMNVEV (reference sequence). The V gene end was trimmed by 2 bases and the J gene end by 6 bases; junction bases not matched to a gene: 4. The CDR3 is 14 amino acids.

The genes are TRBV7-7 and TRBJ2-7; D is possibly TRBD2 (7 bases). The CDR3 spans 16 residues. Germline lookup yields CDR1 SSHAT and CDR2 FNYEAQ (reference sequence). V was shortened by 5 bases and J by 1 base, with 18 bases between the two germline ends. For the CDR3, the DNA is TGTGCCAGCAGCCGAGAAAGGCGGGGGCCGTCCTACGAGCAGTACTTC. Translated: CASSRERRGPSYEQYF.

This sequence joins TRBV9 and TRBJ1-1; possibly TRBD1 for D (6 bases). CDR1 and CDR2 (germline): SGDLS, YYNGEE. The CDR3 is 15 residues long. Trimming left V 4 bases short and J 1 base short, with 14 bases between. CDR3 nucleotides: TGTGCCAGCAGCCCCAGGGGTACAAGGAACACTGAAGCTTTCTTT. Encoded protein: CASSPRGTRNTEAFF.

The chain joins TRBV15 to TRBJ1-6, with D unclear. This CDR3 is built from 15 residues. CDR1 is LNHNV, CDR2 YYDKDF, per germline (reference sequence). V was cut by 3 bases and J by 0 bases, with 6 bases left in between. The CDR3 DNA sequence: TGTGCCACCAGCAGTTCTAGCTCCTATAATTCACCCCTCCACTTT. It translates to CATSSSSSYNSPLHF.

This clone was seen just once. The chain employs TRBV6-6 and TRBJ1-2, with 8 bases aligning to TRBD1. CDR3 size: 12 residues. Trimming cost V 6 bases and J 3 bases; bases outside gene matches: 0. Germline V gene data show CDR1 as MNHNY and CDR2 as SVGAGI (reference sequence). In DNA, the CDR3 is TGTGCCAGCAGACAGGGGGACTATGGCTACACCTTC. Its translation is CASRQGDYGYTF.

The CDR3 nucleotides are TGTGCCAGCAGCTCTGGCTCGGCGGGAGTTTACACTGAAGCTTTCTTT. Encoded protein: CASSSGSAGVYTEAFF. The gene calls are TRBV7-9 and TRBJ1-1; D is unresolved. Trimming stripped 4 bases from V and 3 bases from J, with 18 bases between. CDR1 and CDR2 from the germline V gene are SEHNR and FQNEAQ (reference sequence). This CDR3 spans 16 amino acids.

The chain's CDR3 is CASSPGTGSYNEQFF. CDR3 nucleotides: TGTGCCAGCAGTCCCGGGACAGGGTCCTACAATGAGCAGTTCTTC. The chain combines TRBV2 with TRBJ2-1, with TRBD1 matching over 9 bases. Trimming at V came to 5 bases and at J to 1 base, leaving 3 bases not matched to a gene. Germline V CDR1 and CDR2: SNHLY, FYNNEI. This CDR3 comprises 15 residues.

The chain uses TRBV4-1 and TRBJ2-6, with 7 bases fitting TRBD1. The V and J ends lost 3 bases and 2 bases, in that order; junction bases with no gene match: 7. Germline V CDR1 and CDR2: MGHRA, YSYEKL. The CDR3 runs 17 residues. This CDR3 is CASSQGITGAGANVLTF. The DNA of the CDR3 is TGCGCCAGCAGCCAGGGCATCACAGGGGCTGGGGCCAACGTCCTGACTTTC.

This clone is a singleton in its sample. The rearrangement uses TRBV27 and TRBJ2-7; 7 bases line up with TRBD2. CDR1 is MNHEY and CDR2 is SMNVEV in the germline V gene (reference sequence). V was pared by 4 bases and J by 3 bases, with 6 bases of the junction left unmatched. The CDR3 is made up of 14 amino acids. The CDR3 sequence: CASSWGGVGYEQYF. CDR3 coding DNA: TGTGCCAGCAGTTGGGGGGGGGTCGGCTACGAGCAGTACTTC.

The CDR3 loop reads CSVAPGRHEQYF. The CDR3 DNA reads TGCAGCGTTGCCCCAGGGAGGCACGAGCAGTACTTC. V usage is TRBV29-1 and J usage is TRBJ2-7; TRBD2 is a possible D gene (6 bases). Germline assignment: CDR1 SQVTM and CDR2 ANQGSEA. Trimming left V 4 bases short and J 5 bases short, with 12 bases between. The CDR3 has 12 residues.

The rearrangement joins TRBV5-4 to TRBJ1-4, with 8 bases that match TRBD1. This CDR3 region has 15 residues. The V segment lost 0 bases and the J segment 7 bases; nucleotides outside the gene matches: 5. Germline V gene data show CDR1 as SGHNT and CDR2 as YYREEE (reference sequence). The chain's CDR3 is CASSLGPGGVEKLFF. In nucleotides, the CDR3 is TGTGCCAGCAGCTTGGGGCCAGGGGGCGTTGAAAAACTGTTTTTT.

This sequence joins TRBV6-1 and TRBJ1-1, with D possibly being TRBD1 (6 bases). The CDR3 contains 13 residues. Germline assignment: CDR1 MNHNS and CDR2 SASEGT. The ends were cut back, 6 bases at V and 1 base at J, with 9 bases in the middle. The chain's CDR3 is CASRMDRNTEAFF. CDR3 nucleotide sequence: TGTGCCAGCAGGATGGACAGGAACACTGAAGCTTTCTTT.

This rearrangement joins TRBV15 to TRBJ2-3; possibly TRBD1 for D (6 bases). This CDR3 is built from 17 residues. Germline V gives CDR1 LNHNV, CDR2 YYDKDF (reference sequence). V was pared by 3 bases and J by 2 bases, with 18 bases between. CDR3 protein: CATSSLLGAAVTDTQYF. The DNA of the CDR3 is TGTGCCACCAGCAGTTTATTGGGGGCCGCCGTCACAGATACGCAGTATTTT.

This chain links TRBV4-2 with TRBJ1-6, with 7 nucleotides matching TRBD1. This CDR3 spans 16 amino acids. The germline gives CDR1 LGHNA, CDR2 YNFKEQ. Trimming removed 2 bases from V and 7 bases from J; junction bases left unmatched: 8. Here the CDR3 reads CASSQRQVGGNSPLHF. The CDR3, as DNA: TGTGCCAGCAGCCAACGCCAGGTAGGGGGCAATTCACCCCTCCACTTT.

The rearrangement links TRBV28 to TRBJ2-5; 10 bases agree with TRBD1. The CDR3 has 16 amino acids. From germline, CDR1 is MDHEN and CDR2 SYDVKM. V trimming: 6 bases; J trimming: 3 bases; junction bases outside the gene matches: 10. The CDR3 spells CASRTFPGTGEETQYF. CDR3 sequence (DNA): TGTGCCAGCAGAACTTTCCCCGGGACAGGGGAAGAGACCCAGTACTTC.

The chain uses TRBV4-2 and TRBJ1-2; D is ambiguous. V gave up 4 bases and J gave up 5 bases, with 20 bases separating them. Germline assignment: CDR1 LGHNA and CDR2 YNFKEQ. The CDR3 has 16 residues. CDR3 sequence reads: CASSPRGQASLYGYTF. The CDR3 nucleotides read TGTGCCAGCAGCCCCCGAGGGCAAGCCAGCCTATATGGCTACACCTTC.

The rearrangement links TRBV5-4 to TRBJ1-2; D remains unclear. V gave up 4 bases and J gave up 0 bases, with 13 bases separating them. The CDR3 contains 15 residues. Germline V gene data show CDR1 as SGHNT and CDR2 as YYREEE (reference sequence). CDR3: CASSEGSPANYGYTF. As DNA, the CDR3 is TGTGCCAGCAGCGAGGGTTCGCCAGCTAACTATGGCTACACCTTC.

The chain combines TRBV30 with TRBJ2-2, with D unresolved. The CDR3 loop spans 13 amino acids. Per the germline V gene, CDR1 is GTSNPN and CDR2 is SVGIG (reference sequence). Trimming took off 2 bases at V and 8 bases at J, with 12 bases between the two ends. The CDR3 DNA reads as TGTGCCTGGAGTTCACACCCCGGGGGGGAGCTGTTTTTT. It codes for CAWSSHPGGELFF.